Below, one TCR beta chain is given with its context. Its antigen is unknown. These data originate in a study of T-cell reconstitution after alpha-beta-depleted transplantation in children. Findings and limits, study-wide: The study traced high day-60 TCRbeta diversity in some patients to surviving recipient T cells and thymic progenitors. Newly generated T cells supplied most T-cell counts and diversity one year post-transplant. Alpha-beta T cells about two months after transplant reportedly derived from several hundred expanded graft clones.

Preparation of the TCRbeta library used unique molecular identifiers. Using its own MiXCR run on the PCR reads, TCRdb lists one record per CDR3 protein. The table lists about 540,000 distinct CDR3 sequences, over 20% of them singletons. The TCR originated in a boy under two years old with Wiskott-Aldrich syndrome, due to receive a stem cell transplant. The material was PBMCs, obtained before TCRalphabeta/CD19-depleted stem cell transplant.

The CDR3 reads CASSQSSGRTQETQYF. In nucleotides, the CDR3 is TGTGCCAGCAGCCAAAGCAGCGGGAGGACCCAAGAGACCCAGTACTTC. The chain is built from TRBV4-2 and TRBJ2-5, with TRBD2 matching 9 bases. There are 16 residues in the CDR3. Trimming cost V 2 bases and J 1 base; bases outside gene matches: 5. Looked up from germline, CDR1 is LGHNA and CDR2 is YNFKEQ.